This is a list of T cell receptor beta chains from one sample in a study of cytomegalovirus exposure and HLA in healthy donors. Some clones are missing from TCRdb's copy, which holds only in-frame ones; the method was immunoSEQ multiplex PCR. This table holds about 160,000 clones, roughly 71% found once. The specimen was PBMCs. The receptors here all came from a woman between 50 and 59 years old in good health and CMV-seropositive. Both conserved end residues are part of each CDR3. A D gene is named only where the DNA matches it firmly. Part of the rows lack a size; the others show once, few, many or a class for expanded clones.

j_gene,d_gene,v_gene,abundance,CDR3aa,CDR3nt
TRBJ1-2,.,TRBV5-1,.,CASSFGKWGSNYGYTF,TGCGCCAGCAGCTTTGGGAAATGGGGCAGCAACTATGGCTACACCTTC
TRBJ1-1,.,TRBV6-5,.,CASSYVGMNTEAFF,TGTGCCAGCAGTTACGTCGGTATGAACACTGAAGCTTTCTTT
TRBJ2-1,.,TRBV7-6,.,CASSYDRINEQFF,TGTGCCAGCAGTTATGACAGAATCAATGAGCAGTTCTTC
TRBJ1-3,.,TRBV9,.,CASSVDGGGNTIYF,TGTGCCAGCAGCGTAGATGGGGGGGGAAACACCATATATTTT
TRBJ1-1,TRBD1,TRBV18,.,CASSPPIRGRGNYSEAFF,TGTGCCAGCTCACCACCTATTCGCGGCAGGGGGAACTACTCTGAAGCTTTCTTT
TRBJ1-1,.,TRBV29-1,.,CSVEESVAEAFF,TGCAGCGTTGAAGAGTCAGTGGCTGAAGCTTTCTTT
TRBJ1-2,TRBD1,TRBV19,.,CASSMEGLQGKVSYGYTF,TGTGCCAGTAGTATGGAGGGGTTACAGGGGAAAGTTAGCTATGGCTACACCTTC
TRBJ2-5,TRBD2,TRBV11-1,.,CASSLLRGGMQYF,TGTGCCAGCAGCTTACTTCGGGGGGGGATGCAGTACTTC
TRBJ1-1,TRBD1,TRBV2,few,CASSEAWGQVNTEAFF,TGTGCCAGCAGTGAAGCGTGGGGACAGGTGAACACTGAAGCTTTCTTT
TRBJ2-7,TRBD2,TRBV11-2,.,CASSFSGTSGYEQYF,TGTGCCAGCAGCTTCAGCGGGACTAGCGGTTACGAGCAGTACTTC
TRBJ1-2,.,TRBV27,once,CASSRGPVRVDGYTF,TGTGCCAGCAGTAGGGGCCCGGTACGGGTGGATGGCTACACCTTC
TRBJ2-2,.,TRBV2,.,CASGRAPGNDITGELFF,TGTGCCAGCGGAAGGGCGCCGGGGAATGATATCACCGGGGAGCTGTTTTTT
TRBJ1-4,TRBD1,TRBV9,.,CASSVSGTGNEKLFF,TGTGCCAGCAGCGTTTCCGGGACAGGAAATGAAAAACTGTTTTTT
TRBJ1-5,TRBD1,TRBV2,.,CASTAGTGSNQPQHF,TGTGCCAGTACCGCCGGGACAGGGAGCAATCAGCCCCAGCATTTT
TRBJ2-5,TRBD2,TRBV5-4,.,CASSRRERGNQETQYF,TGTGCCAGCAGCCGGAGGGAGCGGGGGAACCAAGAGACCCAGTACTTC
TRBJ2-5,.,TRBV9,.,CASSPRRVQETQYF,TGTGCCAGCAGCCCTCGACGGGTCCAAGAGACCCAGTACTTC
TRBJ1-3,.,TRBV7-9,.,CASSLALREKGGNTIYF,TGTGCCAGCAGCTTAGCGCTGAGGGAGAAAGGTGGAAACACCATATATTTT
TRBJ1-1,TRBD1,TRBV10-3,once,CAISESQGVNTEAFF,TGTGCCATCAGTGAGTCACAGGGGGTGAACACTGAAGCTTTCTTT
TRBJ1-1,.,TRBV30,.,CAWSPLAGRAAFF,TGTGCCTGGAGCCCTCTGGCAGGGCGCGCAGCTTTCTTT
TRBJ1-1,TRBD1,TRBV5-6,.,CASSLRGRATEAFF,TGTGCCAGCAGTCTCAGGGGGCGCGCCACTGAAGCTTTCTTT
TRBJ2-3,TRBD1,TRBV5-1,.,CASSRTGGDTQYF,TGCGCCAGCAGCAGGACAGGGGGAGATACGCAGTATTTT
TRBJ1-1,.,TRBV19,.,CASSIGGGAHAEAFF,TGTGCCAGTAGTATAGGGGGCGGGGCACACGCTGAAGCTTTCTTT
TRBJ2-4,.,TRBV18,.,CASSGILEGRGNIQYF,TGTGCCAGCTCAGGTATACTCGAAGGCAGGGGAAACATTCAGTACTTC
TRBJ2-7,TRBD2,TRBV11-2,.,CASSFGLAAYEQYF,TGTGCCAGCAGCTTCGGACTAGCGGCCTACGAGCAGTACTTC
TRBJ2-2,TRBD1,TRBV13,.,CASSLVGDRNTGELFF,TGTGCCAGCAGCTTAGTAGGGGACAGGAACACCGGGGAGCTGTTTTTT
TRBJ2-7,TRBD1,TRBV5-1,.,CASSPGTAYEQYF,TGCGCCAGCAGCCCAGGGACAGCCTACGAGCAGTACTTC
TRBJ2-7,.,TRBV6-6,.,CASSASYEQYF,TGTGCCAGCAGTGCGTCCTACGAGCAGTACTTC
TRBJ2-5,.,TRBV2,.,CASSDYETQYF,TGTGCCAGCAGTGACTATGAGACCCAGTACTTC
TRBJ2-7,TRBD2,TRBV4-1,few,CASSQLILAGITYEQYF,TGCGCCAGCAGCCAATTAATACTAGCGGGGATAACCTACGAGCAGTACTTC
TRBJ2-1,.,TRBV4-1,.,CASSQDLGGVYNEQFF,TGCGCCAGCAGCCAAGATCTTGGCGGGGTCTACAATGAGCAGTTCTTC
TRBJ2-5,TRBD2,TRBV25-1,.,CASSEGLAGKQYF,TGTGCCAGCAGTGAAGGACTAGCGGGGAAGCAGTACTTC
TRBJ2-7,TRBD1,TRBV6-5,.,CASSSTTGGRIEQYF,TGTGCCAGCAGTTCAACGACAGGGGGTCGGATCGAGCAGTACTTC
TRBJ2-7,.,TRBV11-1,many,CASSLFTSYEQYF,TGTGCCAGCAGCTTGTTCACTTCCTACGAGCAGTACTTC
TRBJ2-3,.,TRBV15,.,CATSRSRQGTDTQYF,TGTGCCACCAGCAGATCCCGACAGGGCACAGATACGCAGTATTTT
TRBJ2-7,TRBD2,TRBV7-6,once,CASSPVAGVNEQYF,TGTGCCAGCAGCCCCGTAGCGGGTGTGAACGAGCAGTACTTC
TRBJ2-3,.,TRBV6-6,.,CASSPSPDYAKGYF,TGTGCCAGCAGTCCATCCCCGGACTACGCCAAGGGCTATTTT
TRBJ1-1,.,TRBV11-2,.,CASSLGQWNTEAFF,TGTGCCAGCAGCTTAGGCCAGTGGAACACTGAAGCTTTCTTT
TRBJ2-5,.,TRBV7-3,few,CASSPKGGQETQYF,TGTGCCAGCAGCCCTAAGGGAGGCCAAGAGACCCAGTACTTC
TRBJ1-6,.,TRBV9,few,CASSAPRGPLHF,TGTGCCAGCAGCGCCCCCAGGGGACCCCTCCACTTT
TRBJ2-1,TRBD1,TRBV5-6,.,CASSDWDRGPYNEQFF,TGTGCCAGCAGCGACTGGGACAGGGGGCCATACAATGAGCAGTTCTTC
TRBJ1-2,.,TRBV6-1,.,CASTLNPMTVYSYTF,TGTGCCAGCACCCTGAACCCTATGACAGTTTATAGCTACACCTTC